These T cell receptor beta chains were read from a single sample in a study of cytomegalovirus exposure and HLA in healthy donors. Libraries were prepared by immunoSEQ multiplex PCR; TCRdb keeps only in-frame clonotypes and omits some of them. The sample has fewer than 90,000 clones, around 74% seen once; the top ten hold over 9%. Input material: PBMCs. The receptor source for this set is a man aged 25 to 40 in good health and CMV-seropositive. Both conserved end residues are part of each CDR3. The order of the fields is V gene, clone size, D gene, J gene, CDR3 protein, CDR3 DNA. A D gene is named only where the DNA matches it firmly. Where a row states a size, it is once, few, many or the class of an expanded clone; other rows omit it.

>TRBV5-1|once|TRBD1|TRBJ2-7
CASSLGQNSYEQYF
TGCGCCAGCAGCCTGGGACAGAACTCCTACGAGCAGTACTTC
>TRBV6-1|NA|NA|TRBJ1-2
CASSEAAGGYGYTF
TGTGCCAGCAGTGAAGCTGCGGGGGGCTATGGCTACACCTTC
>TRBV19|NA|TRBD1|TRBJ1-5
CASDRGSNQPQHF
TGTGCCAGTGACAGGGGATCCAATCAGCCCCAGCATTTT
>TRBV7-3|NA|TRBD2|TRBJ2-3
CASSQGAGGPLDTQYF
TGTGCCAGCAGCCAAGGGGCGGGGGGCCCCTTAGATACGCAGTATTTT
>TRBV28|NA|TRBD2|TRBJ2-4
CASRPSGGVNIQYF
TGTGCCAGCAGGCCCAGCGGGGGCGTGAACATTCAGTACTTC
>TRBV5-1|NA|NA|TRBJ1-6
CASSQGDTDNSPLHF
TGCGCCAGCAGCCAAGGGGACACCGATAATTCACCCCTCCACTTT
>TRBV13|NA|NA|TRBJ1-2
CASSPDSFYGYTF
TGTGCCAGCAGCCCGGACAGTTTCTATGGCTACACCTTC
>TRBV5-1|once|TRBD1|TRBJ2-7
CASSFGTGLYEQYF
TGCGCCAGCAGCTTCGGGACAGGGCTCTACGAGCAGTACTTC
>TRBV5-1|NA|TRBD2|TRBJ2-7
CASSQSLAGGSSEQYF
TGCGCCAGCAGCCAAAGTCTAGCGGGGGGATCAAGCGAGCAGTACTTC
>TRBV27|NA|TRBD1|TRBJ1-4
CASSFLGQGDEKLFF
TGTGCCAGCAGTTTTCTAGGACAGGGGGACGAAAAACTGTTTTTT
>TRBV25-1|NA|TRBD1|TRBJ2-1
CAADRGNEQFF
TGTGCCGCGGACAGGGGCAATGAGCAGTTCTTC
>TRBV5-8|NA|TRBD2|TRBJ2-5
CASSSTGLATGETQYF
TGTGCCAGCAGCTCGACGGGACTAGCGACGGGGGAGACCCAGTACTTC
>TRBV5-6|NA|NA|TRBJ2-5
CASSPARSGQETQYF
TGTGCCAGCAGCCCCGCCCGTTCCGGGCAAGAGACCCAGTACTTC
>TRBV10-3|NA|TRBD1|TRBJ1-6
CAIRGTDISPLHF
TGTGCCATCAGGGGGACAGATATTTCACCCCTCCACTTT
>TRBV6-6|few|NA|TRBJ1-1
CASSRSNTEAFF
TGTGCCAGCAGCCGGTCGAACACTGAAGCTTTCTTT
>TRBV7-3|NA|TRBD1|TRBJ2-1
CASSFGGTGSNEQFF
TGTGCCAGCAGCTTCGGTGGGACAGGGTCCAATGAGCAGTTCTTC
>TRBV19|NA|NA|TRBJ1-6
CASSIPDSNSPLHF
TGTGCCAGTAGTATCCCCGACAGTAATTCACCCCTCCACTTT
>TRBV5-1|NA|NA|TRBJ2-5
CASSSGAPEETQYF
TGCGCCAGCAGCTCTGGAGCGCCCGAAGAGACCCAGTACTTC
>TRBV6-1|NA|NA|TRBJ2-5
CASSGTEQETQYF
TGTGCCAGCAGTGGGACAGAGCAAGAGACCCAGTACTTC
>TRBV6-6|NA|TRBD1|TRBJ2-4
CATRTGGSLAKNIQYF
TGTGCCACCCGGACAGGGGGTAGCCTAGCCAAAAACATTCAGTACTTC
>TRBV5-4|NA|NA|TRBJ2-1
CASSLDRGSSYNEQFF
TGTGCCAGCAGCTTGGATCGGGGTAGCTCCTACAATGAGCAGTTCTTC
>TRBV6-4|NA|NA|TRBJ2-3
CARGLLPRNTDTQYF
TGTGCCAGAGGACTACTTCCACGGAACACAGATACGCAGTATTTT
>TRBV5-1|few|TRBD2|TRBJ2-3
CASSLGSGGFPDTQYF
TGCGCCAGCAGCTTGGGTAGCGGGGGGTTCCCGGATACGCAGTATTTT
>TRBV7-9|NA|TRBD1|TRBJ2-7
CASSRYDRVYEQYF
TGTGCCAGCAGCCGATACGACAGGGTATACGAGCAGTACTTC
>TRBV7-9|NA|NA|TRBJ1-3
CSSSLAHRSTGNTIYF
TGTTCCAGCAGCTTAGCTCACCGGTCTACGGGAAACACCATATATTTT
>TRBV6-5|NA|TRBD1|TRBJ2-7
CASTPGTGSYEQYF
TGTGCCAGCACCCCCGGGACAGGGTCCTACGAGCAGTACTTC
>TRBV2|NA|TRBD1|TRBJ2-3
CASIRLTGISTDTQYF
TGTGCCAGCATCAGATTGACAGGGATTAGCACAGATACGCAGTATTTT
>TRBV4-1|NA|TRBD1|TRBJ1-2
CASSQEDRGYTF
TGCGCCAGCAGCCAGGAGGACAGGGGCTACACCTTC
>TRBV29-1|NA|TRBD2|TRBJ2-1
CSARRTSSDEQFF
TGCAGCGCAAGAAGGACTAGCAGCGATGAGCAGTTCTTC
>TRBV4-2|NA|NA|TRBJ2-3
CASSQDSERTYPLTSTDTQYF
TGTGCCAGCAGCCAAGATAGCGAGCGGACGTACCCCTTAACTAGCACAGATACGCAGTATTTT
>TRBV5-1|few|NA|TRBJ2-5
CASSLGTGMGTQYF
TGCGCCAGCAGCTTGGGGACGGGGATGGGGACCCAGTACTTC
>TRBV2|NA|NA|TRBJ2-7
CASTERPDGDYYEQYF
TGTGCCAGCACAGAACGACCGGACGGAGACTACTACGAGCAGTACTTC
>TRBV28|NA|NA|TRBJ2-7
CASSPRTVAGEQYF
TGTGCCAGCAGTCCTAGGACAGTCGCTGGCGAGCAGTACTTC
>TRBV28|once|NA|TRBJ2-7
CASSLGAPTHYEQYF
TGTGCCAGCAGTTTGGGGGCCCCGACACACTACGAGCAGTACTTC
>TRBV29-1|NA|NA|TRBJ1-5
CSSGEGLNQPQHF
TGCAGCTCAGGGGAAGGTCTTAATCAGCCCCAGCATTTT
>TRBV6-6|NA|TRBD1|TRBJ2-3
CASSYSTGQSTDTQYF
TGTGCCAGCAGTTACTCGACGGGACAGAGCACAGATACGCAGTATTTT
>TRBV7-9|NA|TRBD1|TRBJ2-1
CSSSSTGTVYNEQFF
TGTTCCAGCAGCTCAACCGGGACAGTATACAATGAGCAGTTCTTC
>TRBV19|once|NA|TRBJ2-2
CASRPGSDPGELFF
TGTGCCAGTAGGCCAGGGTCTGACCCCGGGGAGCTGTTTTTT
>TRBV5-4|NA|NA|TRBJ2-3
CASSLAGAGGTDTQYF
TGTGCCAGCAGCTTGGCGGGGGCGGGAGGCACAGATACGCAGTATTTT
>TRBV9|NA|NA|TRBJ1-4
CASSVWDWGHNEKLFF
TGTGCCAGCAGCGTCTGGGATTGGGGGCATAATGAAAAACTGTTTTTT
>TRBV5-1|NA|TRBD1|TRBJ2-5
CASSIGTGPQETQYF
TGCGCCAGCAGCATTGGGACAGGGCCACAAGAGACCCAGTACTTC
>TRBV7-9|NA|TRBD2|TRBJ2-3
CASSLGTGGGSTDTQYF
TGTGCCAGCAGCTTAGGAACCGGCGGGGGATCCACAGATACGCAGTATTTT
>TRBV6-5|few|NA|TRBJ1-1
CASSPFTEAFF
TGTGCCAGCAGCCCGTTCACTGAAGCTTTCTTT
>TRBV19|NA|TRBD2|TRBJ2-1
CASSPVTSGGYNEQFF
TGTGCCAGTAGTCCAGTGACTAGCGGGGGGTACAATGAGCAGTTCTTC
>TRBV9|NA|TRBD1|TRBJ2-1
CASSTTRGTGVPPSYNEQFF
TGTGCCAGCAGCACTACTCGGGGGACAGGGGTCCCTCCTTCCTACAATGAGCAGTTCTTC
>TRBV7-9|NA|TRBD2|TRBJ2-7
CASSLVSGGHEQYF
TGTGCCAGCAGCTTAGTGAGCGGGGGGCACGAGCAGTACTTC
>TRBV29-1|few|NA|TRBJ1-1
CSVGDAPGLRAFF
TGCAGCGTTGGGGACGCCCCAGGACTACGAGCTTTCTTT
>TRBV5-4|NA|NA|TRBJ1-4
CASSPGASNEKLFF
TGTGCCAGCAGCCCAGGGGCATCTAATGAAAAACTGTTTTTT
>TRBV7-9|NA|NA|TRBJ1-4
CASSLDAVATNEKLFF
TGTGCCAGCAGCTTAGACGCGGTTGCAACTAATGAAAAACTGTTTTTT
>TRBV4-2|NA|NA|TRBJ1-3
CASSSGTPPGNTIYF
TGTGCCAGCAGCAGCGGGACACCACCCGGAAACACCATATATTTT
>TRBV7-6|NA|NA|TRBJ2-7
CASSLGATSYEQYF
TGTGCCAGCAGCCTAGGGGCCACCAGTTACGAGCAGTACTTC
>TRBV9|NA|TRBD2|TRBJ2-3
CASSDRRVAGISDTQYF
TGTGCCAGCAGCGACCGAAGAGTAGCGGGGATTTCAGATACGCAGTATTTT
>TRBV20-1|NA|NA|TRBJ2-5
CSAKGETQYF
TGCAGTGCTAAGGGGGAGACCCAGTACTTC
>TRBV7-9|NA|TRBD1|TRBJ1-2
CASSRGQGENYGYTF
TGTGCCAGCAGCCGAGGACAGGGAGAAAACTATGGCTACACCTTC
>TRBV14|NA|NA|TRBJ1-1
CASSHREKNTEAFF
TGTGCCAGCAGCCACCGAGAGAAGAACACTGAAGCTTTCTTT
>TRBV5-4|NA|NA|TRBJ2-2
CASSLDRTGELFF
TGTGCCAGCAGCTTGGACAGGACCGGGGAGCTGTTTTTT
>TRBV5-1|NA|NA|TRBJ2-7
CASRSGGSISYEQYF
TGCGCCAGCAGAAGTGGCGGCAGTATAAGTTACGAGCAGTACTTC
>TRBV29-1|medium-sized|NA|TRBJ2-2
CSVEVGGSTGELFF
TGCAGCGTTGAGGTCGGAGGGAGCACCGGGGAGCTGTTTTTT
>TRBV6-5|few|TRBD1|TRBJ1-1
CASARQGNTEAFF
TGTGCCAGCGCCCGACAGGGGAACACTGAAGCTTTCTTT